This entry describes one T cell receptor (beta chain). Its target is unknown. The PCR contained 60 Vbeta and 13 Jbeta primers. TCRdb keeps only in-frame clones here, not all; method: immunoSEQ multiplex PCR. The sample holds approximately 130,000 clones, more than 80% seen once. This entry comes from a study of cytomegalovirus exposure and HLA in healthy donors. General study points: Sequencing likely caused a cluster of highly shared sequence variants. V- and J-gene trimming of TCR beta was linked (in a later analysis) to a missense DCLRE1C variant. A later analysis associated 15,000 or so TCR beta sequences with HLA alleles at a 0.05 false discovery rate.

Sequenced material: PBMCs. The TCR comes from a woman in her thirties or forties in good health and CMV-seropositive.

CDR3: CASSQPGVYNEQFF. CDR3 bases: TGTGCCAGCAGCCAACCGGGAGTCTACAATGAGCAGTTCTTC. The genes are TRBV14 and TRBJ2-1; D perhaps matches TRBD2 (6 bases). From germline, CDR1 is SGHDN and CDR2 FVKESK. The CDR3 is made up of 14 amino acids. V gave up 2 bases and J gave up 3 bases, with 8 bases separating them.